These 17 T cell receptor beta chains were all obtained from the same sample, sequenced in a study of T cells expressing NK-cell markers. After re-calling the 5' RACE reads, TCRdb lists one entry per CDR3 protein, DNA absent. This table holds about 450,000 distinct CDR3 sequences. Sequencing was performed on blood T cells: a sorted CD56 or NKG2C T cell subset, CD4+ or CD8+ T cells, or bulk PBMC T cells (not recorded which). The source is a woman aged 18 to 75 in good health.

The chain combines TRBV19 with TRBJ1-1; the D gene TCRdb calls, TRBD1, cannot be checked with no DNA. Germline V CDR1 and CDR2: LNHDA, SQIVND (reference sequence). The CDR3 length is 14 residues. The CDR3 is CASSPGTDNTEAFF. The variable domain in full, with the rest retrieved from reference TRBV19 and TRBJ1-1, is DGGITQSPKYLFRKEGQNVTLSCEQNLNHDAMYWYRQDPGQGLRLIYYSQIVNDFQKGDIAEGYSVSREKKESFPLTVTSAQKNPTAFYLCASSPGTDNTEAFFGQGTRLTVV.

This chain joins TRBV4-3 and TRBJ1-2; as DNA is missing, the TRBD1 call by TCRdb cannot be tested. The CDR3 covers 18 residues. CDR1 and CDR2 from the germline V gene are LGHNA and YSLEER. This CDR3 is CASSQVSLVPDRGNGYTF.

The chain joins TRBV5-1 to TRBJ2-3; TCRdb outputs TRBD1, but without DNA this stays unchecked. This CDR3 spans 15 amino acids. Per the germline V gene, CDR1 is SGHRS and CDR2 is YFSETQ. CDR3 amino acids: CASSSRGGSTDTQYF.

V is TRBV14 and J is TRBJ2-1; the TCRdb D gene call, TRBD2, has no DNA to confirm it. The CDR3 contains 14 residues. The germline gives CDR1 SGHDN, CDR2 FVKESK. The CDR3: CASSQEITAGTRFF. The full variable domain, in which reference TRBV14 and TRBJ2-1 provide the parts outside the CDR3, is EAGVTQFPSHSVIEKGQTVTLRCDPISGHDNLYWYRRVMGKEIKFLLHFVKESKQDESGMPNNRFLAERTGGTYSTLKVQPAELEDSGVYFCASSQEITAGTRFFGPGTRLTVL.

The J gene is TRBJ2-2, the V gene TRBV18. From germline, CDR1 is KGHSH and CDR2 LQKENI. The CDR3 runs to 15 residues. The CDR3 protein is CASSPTTLITGELFF.

The genes are TRBV25-1 and TRBJ2-3; TCRdb reports TRBD1, a call that lacks DNA to check it against. CDR1 and CDR2 from the germline V gene are MGHDK and SYGVNS. CDR3 length: 15 amino acids. The CDR3 is CASMAARGLTDTQYF.

The V call is TRBV30, the J call TRBJ2-6. Per the germline V gene, CDR1 is GTSNPN and CDR2 is SVGIG (reference sequence). CDR3 length: 15 residues. Here the CDR3 reads CAWSVLSSGANVLTF.

J is TRBJ1-5 and V is TRBV18; TCRdb gives TRBD1 as the D gene, but with no DNA this cannot be confirmed. This CDR3 spans 14 amino acids. Germline V gene sequence: CDR1 KGHSH, CDR2 LQKENI. This CDR3 is CASSRTATDQPQHF.

J is TRBJ2-2 and V is TRBV12-5; TCRdb proposes TRBD1, but this gene call is untestable without DNA. The CDR3 covers 13 residues. Germline values: CDR1 LGHNT, CDR2 FRNRAP. The CDR3 loop reads CASGPRGAGELFF.

V and J are TRBV6-2 or TRBV6-3 and TRBJ2-3; TCRdb proposes TRBD2, but this gene call is untestable without DNA. Germline V gene lookup returns CDR1 MNHEY and CDR2 SVGEGT. The CDR3 contains 13 residues. The CDR3 sequence is CASIPSISDTQYF.

This chain joins TRBV28 and TRBJ1-4; with no DNA, the TCRdb D assignment of TRBD1 cannot be verified. CDR1 and CDR2 (germline): MDHEN, SYDVKM. The CDR3 is made up of 16 amino acids. The CDR3 sequence: CASTPMQGSTNEKLFF.

The V and J genes are TRBV4-2 and TRBJ1-6. The CDR3 loop spans 13 amino acids. CDR1 and CDR2 (germline): LGHNA, YNFKEQ. The chain's CDR3 is CASSQDLDSPLHF.

This rearrangement joins TRBV20-1 to TRBJ2-1; TCRdb's D gene call, TRBD1, goes unchecked for lack of DNA. CDR1 is DFQATT and CDR2 is SNEGSKA in the germline V gene (reference sequence). This CDR3 spans 15 amino acids. CDR3 amino acids: CSARVQGGAYNEQFF.

J is TRBJ2-1 and V is TRBV9; TCRdb selects TRBD1, and the lack of DNA leaves this call unchecked. Germline V gene lookup returns CDR1 SGDLS and CDR2 YYNGEE. The CDR3 has 15 amino acids. The CDR3: CASSVGGTGNNEQFF.

V usage is TRBV27 and J usage is TRBJ1-2; TCRdb proposes TRBD1, but this gene call is untestable without DNA. The CDR3 has 13 amino acids. Germline V gene sequence: CDR1 MNHEY, CDR2 SMNVEV (reference sequence). The CDR3 reads CASAARVGYGYTF.

The V and J genes are TRBV20-1 and TRBJ2-1; as DNA is missing, the TRBD1 call by TCRdb cannot be tested. The CDR3 sequence is 15 residues long. Germline-derived CDR1 and CDR2 are DFQATT and SNEGSKA (reference sequence). CDR3 residues: CSANTPGPIPNEQFF.

V gene TRBV20-1 combines with J gene TRBJ2-7; TCRdb proposes TRBD1, but this gene call is untestable without DNA. The CDR3 has 17 amino acids. CDR1 DFQATT and CDR2 SNEGSKA come from the germline V gene (reference sequence). CDR3 region: CSAPNDPRWDSRYEQYF.